This T cell receptor (beta chain) was identified during a study of graft-versus-host responses after intestinal transplantation. The wider study: Isolated intestinal, liver-intestinal, or multivisceral transplants were what recipients had. Recipients uniformly received anti-thymocyte globulin induction, followed by tacrolimus and steroids for approximately 3 years. Notes on the study in general: Graft-versus-host to host-versus-graft clonal ratios in allografts were high in patients with graft-donor T cell macrochimerism.

Points on this clone: Its antigen is as yet unknown.

The CDR3 covers 13 residues. V shed 7 bases and J shed 4 bases, with 13 bases lying between them. Germline V gives CDR1 MNHEY, CDR2 SVGAGI. The repertoire was sequenced with immunoSEQ multiplex PCR; TCRdb's copy has only in-frame clones and lacks some. The table lists around 100,000 clones, roughly 87% of them singletons. V usage is TRBV6-5 and J usage is TRBJ2-5; no clear D gene. The sample here was unstimulated CD4+ T cells sorted from spleen or lymph node cells, taken before transplant. The sequence was obtained from a human donor who was the organ donor for an intestinal transplant. CDR3 nucleotide sequence: TGTGCCAGCACCGTCTCGGGCGGAGAGACCCAGTACTTC. Amino acids: CASTVSGGETQYF.